These 15 T cell receptor beta chains were all obtained from the same sample, sequenced in a study of CXCR3-negative and CXCR3-positive naive CD8 T cells. Via 5' RACE with UMI labels, TRB cDNA libraries were prepared. TCRdb reprocessed the 5' RACE reads, keeping one entry per CDR3 protein, no DNA. The table lists fewer than 90,000 distinct CDR3 sequences. Sequences were obtained from naive CXCR3- CD8+ T cells from blood. The subset is: CD45RO-CCR7+CD27+CD95- naive CD8+ T cells lacking CXCR3 (TNR3-). These receptor sequences come from a human donor in good health. Some clones in this sample may be carry-over from other donors' samples.

CDR3 region: CASSLGGDNYGYTF. The rearrangement uses TRBV7-3 and TRBJ1-2. This CDR3 spans 14 amino acids. From germline, CDR1 is SGHTA and CDR2 FQGTGA.

This rearrangement joins TRBV29-1 to TRBJ2-7; lacking DNA, the TRBD1 call made by TCRdb goes unchecked. Per germline, CDR1 SQVTM and CDR2 ANQGSEA. There are 13 residues in the CDR3. The CDR3 loop reads CSVGQGFSYEQYF.

The chain uses TRBV4-1 and TRBJ2-1; TCRdb's D gene call, TRBD2, goes unchecked for lack of DNA. Germline V CDR1 and CDR2: MGHRA, YSYEKL. CDR3 length: 16 residues. The CDR3 loop is CASSQGTSGGTNEQFF.

This chain connects TRBV6-5 to TRBJ1-2; TCRdb calls TRBD1, which cannot be checked without DNA. Germline CDR1 reads MNHEY; CDR2 reads SVGAGI. The length of the CDR3 is 14 residues. The CDR3 loop reads CASSYPGQGGGYTF.

The rearrangement uses TRBV20-1 and TRBJ2-7; TCRdb selects TRBD2, and the lack of DNA leaves this call unchecked. Per the germline V gene, CDR1 is DFQATT and CDR2 is SNEGSKA (reference sequence). The CDR3 has 12 amino acids. CDR3: CSAWDLGGEQYF.

The chain recombines TRBV30 with TRBJ1-5; absent DNA, TCRdb's TRBD1 call cannot be checked. CDR3 length equals 13 residues. Germline V gene lookup returns CDR1 GTSNPN and CDR2 SVGIG (reference sequence). The CDR3: CAWGTGGNQPQHF. The full variable domain, its missing parts supplied by reference TRBV30 and TRBJ1-5, is SQTIHQWPATLVQPVGSPLSLECTVEGTSNPNLYWYRQAAGRGLQLLFYSVGIGQISSEVPQNLSASRPQDRQFILSSKKLLLSDSGFYLCAWGTGGNQPQHFGDGTRLSIL.

The J gene is TRBJ2-1, the V gene TRBV28. This CDR3 spans 13 amino acids. In germline, CDR1 is MDHEN, CDR2 SYDVKM. The CDR3 protein is CASSLMGYNEQFF.

This chain connects TRBV20-1 to TRBJ2-1; the D call from TCRdb, TRBD1, cannot be confirmed without DNA. The CDR3 contains 18 residues. CDR1 is DFQATT, CDR2 SNEGSKA, per germline (reference sequence). The CDR3 loop reads CSARGGGGRLSSYNEQFF.

The chain couples TRBV3-1 to TRBJ2-5; the TRBD1 assignment by TCRdb is unverifiable without DNA. This CDR3 contains 16 residues. Germline lookup yields CDR1 LGHDT and CDR2 YNNKEL (reference sequence). The CDR3 is CASSQEFGGPQETQYF.

V and J are TRBV28 and TRBJ1-1. The V gene's germline CDR1 is MDHEN and CDR2 SYDVKM. CDR3 length equals 15 residues. The CDR3 sequence: CASSLNPEGYTEAFF.

The chain is built from TRBV29-1 and TRBJ2-1; TCRdb selects TRBD1, and the lack of DNA leaves this call unchecked. The CDR3 contains 16 residues. Per germline, CDR1 SQVTM and CDR2 ANQGSEA. This CDR3 is CSVGGGAQSSYNEQFF.

The chain links TRBV7-9 to TRBJ1-2; the TCRdb D gene call, TRBD1, has no DNA to confirm it. Germline CDR1 and CDR2: SEHNR and FQNEAQ (reference sequence). The CDR3 extends over 16 amino acids. Here the CDR3 reads CASSWDTTWTNYGYTF.

The V gene is TRBV12-3 or TRBV12-4, the J gene TRBJ1-1. CDR3 length: 13 residues. The CDR3 region is CASSPDTNTEAFF.

CDR3 loop: CASSSAGRSTDTQYF. V and J are TRBV5-5 and TRBJ2-3. Germline values: CDR1 SGHKS, CDR2 YYEKEE (reference sequence). This CDR3 comprises 15 residues.

The chain carries TRBV4-1 and TRBJ1-2; no DNA is available, so the TRBD1 call from TCRdb remains unchecked. The CDR3 has 15 residues. In germline, CDR1 is MGHRA, CDR2 YSYEKL. This chain's CDR3 is CASSQAPGNNYGYTF.